These T cell receptor beta chains were read from a single sample in a study of T cell changes during pregnancy in multiple sclerosis. Produced via immunoSEQ multiplex PCR; TCRdb's table is partial and in-frame only. The data show 60,000 to 90,000 clones, with 85% to 95% seen just once and 2.5% to 3% held by the top ten. The sequencing used peripheral blood, collected after pregnancy. Source of these receptors: a female donor in good health, enrolled as a control in a pregnancy study. Each CDR3 is given with its conserved first and last residue. Each record gives: V gene, D gene, clone size, J gene, CDR3 protein, CDR3 DNA. A D gene is named only where the DNA matches it firmly. Clone sizes are given selectively: once, few, many, or a class where the clone is expanded.

TRBV6-5	TRBD1	NA	TRBJ2-5	CASSSSRGLWTQYF	TGTGCCAGCAGTTCTTCTAGGGGGCTTTGGACCCAGTACTTC
TRBV29-1	NA	NA	TRBJ2-3	CSVVQAGYTDTQYF	TGCAGCGTTGTCCAGGCGGGGTACACAGATACGCAGTATTTT
TRBV19	TRBD1	NA	TRBJ1-2	CATLTGVYGYTF	TGTGCCACCCTTACAGGGGTCTATGGCTACACCTTC
TRBV7-2	NA	NA	TRBJ2-5	CASSPLAVQETQYF	TGTGCCAGCAGCCCCCTCGCGGTTCAAGAGACCCAGTACTTC
TRBV5-1	TRBD2	once	TRBJ2-3	CASSRSGGGILTDTQYF	TGCGCCAGCAGCCGGTCGGGGGGGGGTATACTCACAGATACGCAGTATTTT
TRBV10-3	TRBD2	NA	TRBJ2-3	CAISDPASGSTDTQYF	TGTGCCATCAGTGACCCGGCTAGCGGCAGCACAGATACGCAGTATTTT
TRBV10-3	NA	NA	TRBJ2-3	CAITNDGNTDTQYF	TGTGCCATCACCAACGACGGGAACACAGATACGCAGTATTTT
TRBV6-1	TRBD1	NA	TRBJ1-1	CASSETGSGAEAFF	TGTGCCAGCAGCGAGACAGGGTCGGGAGCTGAAGCTTTCTTT
TRBV28	TRBD2	NA	TRBJ2-1	CASSHGTSGIIFIEQFF	TGTGCCAGCAGCCATGGGACTAGCGGGATAATATTTATCGAGCAGTTCTTC
TRBV7-2	NA	NA	TRBJ2-1	CASSLGPNGEQFF	TGTGCCAGCAGCTTAGGCCCAAATGGCGAGCAGTTCTTC
TRBV6-5	TRBD1	NA	TRBJ1-5	CASRVNRGRDQPQHF	TGTGCCAGCAGAGTTAACAGGGGGCGGGATCAGCCCCAGCATTTT
TRBV6-5	NA	NA	TRBJ1-2	CASRGSGLQGYTF	TGTGCCAGCAGGGGCAGCGGGCTTCAAGGCTACACCTTC
TRBV28	TRBD2	NA	TRBJ2-7	CASSAGTSGRGYYEQYF	TGTGCCAGCAGTGCCGGGACTAGCGGGCGCGGGTACTACGAGCAGTACTTC
TRBV11-2	NA	NA	TRBJ2-5	CATNSLWGEETQYF	TGTGCCACCAACAGCTTGTGGGGAGAAGAGACCCAGTACTTC
TRBV10-1	NA	NA	TRBJ1-4	CASTTGYPTNEKLFF	TGCGCCAGCACCACAGGGTATCCAACTAATGAAAAACTGTTTTTT
TRBV6-4	NA	once	TRBJ2-7	CARCGGGPTISYEQYF	TGTGCCAGATGCGGAGGGGGCCCCACCATCTCCTACGAGCAGTACTTC
TRBV4-1	TRBD1	NA	TRBJ2-7	CASSHRTGDEQYF	TGCGCCAGCAGCCACAGGACAGGAGACGAGCAGTACTTC
TRBV6-5	NA	NA	TRBJ2-7	CASKGLANTYEQYF	TGTGCCAGCAAGGGCCTAGCGAATACCTACGAGCAGTACTTC
TRBV10-3	TRBD1	NA	TRBJ1-3	CAISESIQGGSGNTIYF	TGTGCCATCAGTGAGTCGATTCAGGGGGGATCTGGAAACACCATATATTTT
TRBV18	TRBD2	NA	TRBJ2-7	CASSLTSGSSPPYEQYF	TGTGCCAGCTCTCTGACTAGCGGGTCGTCCCCGCCCTACGAGCAGTACTTC
TRBV5-1	NA	NA	TRBJ2-3	CATFLDTQYF	TGCGCCACCTTTTTAGATACGCAGTATTTT
TRBV29-1	TRBD2	once	TRBJ2-1	CSVAAGGYNEQFF	TGCAGCGTTGCTGCGGGAGGGTACAATGAGCAGTTCTTC
TRBV5-1	TRBD1	once	TRBJ2-2	CASSLQGDTGELFF	TGCGCCAGCAGCCTACAGGGGGACACCGGGGAGCTGTTTTTT
TRBV29-1	TRBD2	NA	TRBJ2-5	CSVGLAGGQETQYF	TGCAGCGTTGGACTAGCGGGAGGGCAAGAGACCCAGTACTTC
TRBV5-4	TRBD2	NA	TRBJ2-2	CASSHGLAGVTGELFF	TGTGCCAGCAGCCACGGACTAGCGGGAGTCACCGGGGAGCTGTTTTTT
TRBV6-5	NA	NA	TRBJ2-3	CACGWPQSTDTQYF	TGTGCCTGCGGCTGGCCCCAGAGCACAGATACGCAGTATTTT
TRBV28	NA	once	TRBJ1-4	CASSAITGRDEKLFF	TGTGCCAGCAGTGCCATCACAGGGAGGGATGAAAAACTGTTTTTT
TRBV30	NA	once	TRBJ2-2	CASRTVGTGELFF	TGTGCCTCCCGGACAGTCGGCACCGGGGAGCTGTTTTTT
TRBV18	NA	NA	TRBJ2-1	CASSPRADDNEQFF	TGTGCCAGCTCACCACGAGCGGACGACAATGAGCAGTTCTTC
TRBV9	NA	NA	TRBJ2-1	CASSVGGRQGSQRDEQFF	TGTGCCAGCAGCGTAGGGGGCCGCCAAGGATCTCAACGGGATGAGCAGTTCTTC
TRBV21-1	NA	NA	TRBJ1-2	CASYRDSQGYTF	TGTGCCAGCTACCGGGACAGTCAAGGCTACACCTTC
TRBV4-1	TRBD2	NA	TRBJ2-7	CASSQDPQRLAGLSYEQYF	TGCGCCAGCAGCCAAGATCCCCAAAGACTAGCGGGTCTTAGCTACGAGCAGTACTTC
TRBV5-5	NA	NA	TRBJ1-2	CASSPQGPDTAHYGYTF	TGTGCCAGCAGCCCCCAGGGGCCCGACACCGCACACTATGGCTACACCTTC
TRBV5-4	NA	NA	TRBJ2-5	CASSRPSGRQETQYF	TGTGCCAGCAGCCGGCCTTCAGGGCGACAAGAGACCCAGTACTTC
TRBV7-9	NA	NA	TRBJ2-1	CASRVPAGNEQFF	TGTGCCAGCAGAGTTCCTGCCGGGAATGAGCAGTTCTTC
TRBV21-1	NA	NA	TRBJ1-5	CASSQGVPQPQHF	TGTGCCAGCAGCCAGGGGGTACCTCAGCCCCAGCATTTT
TRBV7-8	NA	NA	TRBJ2-7	CASSLTVPGYEQYF	TGTGCCAGCAGCTTAACGGTTCCGGGCTACGAGCAGTACTTC
TRBV7-3	TRBD2	NA	TRBJ2-5	CASSSTSAGGRETQYF	TGTGCCAGCAGCTCTACCTCAGCGGGGGGGCGGGAGACCCAGTACTTC
TRBV28	NA	NA	TRBJ2-7	CASSSGNGYEQYF	TGTGCCAGCAGTTCAGGGAATGGTTACGAGCAGTACTTC
TRBV5-3	NA	NA	TRBJ1-6	CARSLDPRDNSPLHF	TGTGCCAGAAGCTTGGACCCCAGGGATAATTCACCCCTCCACTTT
TRBV9	TRBD1	NA	TRBJ1-1	CASSAQGWDTEAFF	TGTGCCAGCAGCGCACAGGGGTGGGACACTGAAGCTTTCTTT
TRBV2	TRBD2	NA	TRBJ2-3	CASSESGKGTDTQYF	TGTGCCAGCAGTGAGAGCGGGAAAGGGACAGATACGCAGTATTTT
TRBV5-4	TRBD1	NA	TRBJ1-4	CASSSGTEGEKLFF	TGTGCCAGCAGCTCCGGGACAGAGGGAGAAAAACTGTTTTTT
TRBV9	NA	NA	TRBJ1-1	CASSVEGITEAFF	TGTGCCAGCAGCGTGGAGGGGATCACTGAAGCTTTCTTT
TRBV7-3	TRBD2	once	TRBJ2-3	CASSLRTTTSLDTQYF	TGTGCCAGCAGCCTCCGAACTACGACTAGCCTAGATACGCAGTATTTT
TRBV28	NA	NA	TRBJ1-4	CASSFWEGDEKLFF	TGTGCCAGCAGTTTCTGGGAAGGGGATGAAAAACTGTTTTTT
TRBV11-1	TRBD2	NA	TRBJ2-1	CASSPPAGVYEQFF	TGTGCCAGCAGCCCCCCGGCGGGGGTTTATGAGCAGTTCTTC
TRBV6-1	NA	NA	TRBJ2-3	CASTNRAGADTQYF	TGTGCCAGCACCAACAGGGCCGGAGCAGATACGCAGTATTTT
TRBV5-4	NA	NA	TRBJ2-1	CASSNGGHFYNEQFF	TGTGCCAGCAGCAACGGGGGGCACTTCTACAATGAGCAGTTCTTC
TRBV18	TRBD2	once	TRBJ2-1	CASSPVAGTYNEQFF	TGTGCCAGCTCACCCGTAGCGGGAACCTACAATGAGCAGTTCTTC
TRBV9	NA	NA	TRBJ2-7	CASSVLGLTYEQYF	TGTGCCAGCAGCGTATTGGGGCTTACCTACGAGCAGTACTTC